This section outlines one TCR beta chain sequence together with its context. The antigen remains unidentified. V was shortened by 0 bases and J by 2 bases, with 11 bases between the two germline ends. CDR1 is SGHAT, CDR2 FQNNGV, per germline. This CDR3 has 16 amino acids. Some clones are missing from TCRdb's copy, which holds only in-frame ones; the method was immunoSEQ multiplex PCR. The profile shows roughly 110,000 clones, 90% of them singletons. This entry is derived from a study of T cell responses to AZD1222 COVID-19 vaccine. General observations from the study: With dominance at 160-218 and 743-854, vaccine-associated CD4 TCRs spanned spike. Possibly, clonal diversity was underestimated; donors were largely white British and included more females. Increases in Spike-specific TCR breadth and depth were seen after two AZD1222 doses. The study reported that nearly half of spike-specific TCRs target unmutated variant regions.

The clonotype originates from an adult who received the AZD1222 COVID-19 vaccine. The chain links TRBV11-2 to TRBJ2-1, with TRBD2 as a possible D gene (6 bases). This material consisted of peripheral blood, taken 28 days after the second AZD1222 dose. The CDR3 DNA is TGTGCCAGCAGCTTAGATTTGGCGGGGACCTACAATGAGCAGTTCTTC. Encoded protein: CASSLDLAGTYNEQFF. The full variable domain, with the rest looked up from reference TRBV11-2 and TRBJ2-1, is EAGVAQSPRYKIIEKRQSVAFWCNPISGHATLYWYQQILGQGPKLLIQFQNNGVVDDSQLPKDRFSAERLKGVDSTLKIQPAKLEDSAVYLCASSLDLAGTYNEQFFGPGTRLTVL.